These 22 T cell receptor beta chains came from one sample sequenced in a study of T cell changes during pregnancy in multiple sclerosis. TCRdb's copy holds only in-frame clones and misses some; the assay was immunoSEQ multiplex PCR. The profile covers about 98,000 clones, with roughly 94% appearing a single time and approximately 2.2% taken by the ten largest. The material sequenced was peripheral blood, taken after pregnancy. All receptors come from a female donor in good health, enrolled as a control in a pregnancy study.

The V call is TRBV9, the J call TRBJ1-5; tentative D call: TRBD1 (6 bases). CDR1 is SGDLS and CDR2 is YYNGEE in the germline V gene. The CDR3 is made up of 14 amino acids. Trimming took off 6 bases at V and 1 base at J, with 11 bases between the two ends. In DNA form, the CDR3 reads TGTGCCAGCAATGCAGGGGACAGCAATCAGCCCCAGCATTTT. As protein: CASNAGDSNQPQHF.

The V call is TRBV28, the J call TRBJ1-5; 9 bases match TRBD1. The CDR3 sequence is 14 residues long. J gave up 5 bases and V 6 bases, and 5 bases lay outside the gene matches. From germline, CDR1 is MDHEN and CDR2 SYDVKM. The CDR3 spells CASSLGQGYQPQHF. In nucleotides, the CDR3 is TGTGCCAGCAGCCTCGGACAGGGGTATCAGCCCCAGCATTTT.

The chain joins TRBV7-2 to TRBJ1-1; 9 nucleotides match TRBD1. This CDR3 is built from 16 residues. The V segment lost 6 bases and the J segment 1 base; nucleotides outside the gene matches: 9. Germline V CDR1 and CDR2: SGHTA, FQGNSA. Here the CDR3 DNA reads TGTGCCAGCAGGGCTTACAGGGGGCCAAGGAACACTGAAGCTTTCTTT. This encodes CASRAYRGPRNTEAFF.

This chain joins TRBV11-2 and TRBJ2-1; 9 nucleotides align to TRBD2. In germline, CDR1 is SGHAT, CDR2 FQNNGV. The CDR3 loop spans 17 amino acids. The ends lost 5 bases at V and 3 bases at J; junction bases unmatched: 11. In DNA form, the CDR3 reads TGTGCCAGCAGCCCGGCGCTGACTAGCGGATTCTACAATGAGCAGTTCTTC. Protein: CASSPALTSGFYNEQFF.

This rearrangement joins TRBV29-1 to TRBJ2-3; 7 positions agree with TRBD1. Trimming at V came to 7 bases and at J to 2 bases, leaving 15 bases not matched to a gene. Germline V gene data show CDR1 as SQVTM and CDR2 as ANQGSEA. The CDR3 covers 16 residues. The CDR3 coding sequence is TGCAGCGACCCCGTGGACAGGCAAAGCCTCACAGATACGCAGTATTTT. It encodes CSDPVDRQSLTDTQYF.

In its sample, this clone was seen a few times. The rearrangement joins TRBV6-4 to TRBJ1-2, with D maybe TRBD1 (6 bases). Germline V gives CDR1 MRHNA, CDR2 SNTAGT. V was pared by 8 bases and J by 3 bases, with 13 bases between. CDR3 size: 13 residues. CDR3 residues: CASSGQSDYGYTF. Here the CDR3 DNA reads TGTGCCAGCTCCGGACAGTCTGACTATGGCTACACCTTC.

The chain recombines TRBV12-5 with TRBJ2-5, with 10 bases lining up with TRBD1. The DNA end is more similar to TRBJ2-7, so the J call may be wrong. CDR1 is LGHNT, CDR2 FRNRAP, per germline. There are 14 residues in the CDR3. The CDR3 DNA sequence: TGTGCTAGTGGTTCGGGACAGGGGACGCACGAGCAGTACTTC. This sequence encodes CASGSGQGTHEQYF.

The chain has TRBV4-1 and TRBJ2-3, with TRBD2 as a possible D gene (5 bases). This CDR3 has 13 residues. Germline values: CDR1 MGHRA, CDR2 YSYEKL. Trimming took 1 base from V and 11 from J, leaving 13 bases between them. The CDR3 here is CASSQVNPEGQYF. The CDR3 DNA sequence: TGCGCCAGCAGCCAAGTAAATCCCGAGGGGCAGTATTTT.

V gene TRBV6-5 combines with J gene TRBJ2-3, with 12 bases matching TRBD2. J was trimmed by 8 bases and V by 4 bases; bases with no gene match: 7. From germline, CDR1 is MNHEY and CDR2 SVGAGI. This CDR3 spans 15 amino acids. The CDR3 loop reads CASSSGASGGGTQYF. The CDR3 DNA sequence: TGTGCCAGCAGTTCAGGGGCTAGCGGGGGGGGTACGCAGTATTTT.

The chain combines TRBV7-3 with TRBJ2-7; TRBD2 aligns across 7 bases. The length of the CDR3 is 13 residues. Germline values: CDR1 SGHTA, CDR2 FQGTGA. With 5 bases clipped from V and 5 bases from J, the junction kept 6 bases outside the gene matches. CDR3 loop: CASSKQRGHEQYF. The CDR3 DNA follows: TGTGCCAGCAGCAAACAGCGGGGCCACGAGCAGTACTTC.

The J gene is TRBJ1-2, the V gene TRBV18; TRBD1 aligns across 7 bases. CDR1 and CDR2 (germline): KGHSH, LQKENI. This CDR3 has 14 amino acids. V was clipped by 3 bases and J by 7 bases; unmatched bases: 8. CDR3 nucleotides: TGTGCCAGCTCACCGCCGACAGGGAGAATTGGCTACACCTTC. This encodes CASSPPTGRIGYTF.

V gene TRBV10-2 combines with J gene TRBJ2-1; tentatively, D is TRBD2 (6 bases). V lost 6 bases and J lost 9, with 12 bases in between. Germline loops: CDR1 WSHSY, CDR2 SAAADI. The CDR3 has 12 residues. CDR3 sequence: CASSGDLSEQFF. In DNA form, the CDR3 reads TGCGCCAGCAGCGGGGACTTATCTGAGCAGTTCTTC.

The chain links TRBV19 to TRBJ2-7, with D maybe TRBD1 (6 bases). The germline CDR1 and CDR2 sequences are LNHDA and SQIVND (reference sequence). CDR3 length: 15 residues. Trimming took 3 bases from V and 3 from J, leaving 15 bases between them. The CDR3 is CASSMAGTLSYEQYF. CDR3 sequence (DNA): TGTGCCAGTAGTATGGCCGGGACACTGAGCTACGAGCAGTACTTC. Full variable domain (rest looked up from reference TRBV19 and TRBJ2-7): DGGITQSPKYLFRKEGQNVTLSCEQNLNHDAMYWYRQDPGQGLRLIYYSQIVNDFQKGDIAEGYSVSREKKESFPLTVTSAQKNPTAFYLCASSMAGTLSYEQYFGPGTRLTVT.

The gene calls are TRBV6-4 and TRBJ2-3; 9 positions match TRBD2. Germline V gene data show CDR1 as MRHNA and CDR2 as SNTAGT. V gave up 0 bases and J gave up 1 base; unmatched junction bases: 2. This CDR3 spans 16 amino acids. The CDR3 sequence is CASSDSASGGTDTQYF. The CDR3 DNA reads as TGTGCCAGCAGTGACTCAGCTAGCGGGGGCACAGATACGCAGTATTTT.

This rearrangement joins TRBV7-9 to TRBJ1-4; no clear D. The CDR3 length is 15 residues. The germline gives CDR1 SEHNR, CDR2 FQNEAQ (reference sequence). The V end lost 1 base, the J end lost 7 bases, and 13 bases lay between the germline ends. CDR3 DNA sequence: TGTGCCAGCAGCTTAGAGGCGCAACGGGGTGAAAAACTGTTTTTT. It is translated as CASSLEAQRGEKLFF.

This chain links TRBV7-8 with TRBJ1-5, with D possibly TRBD1 on 5 matching bases. The length of the CDR3 is 17 residues. Trimming removed 1 base from V and 6 bases from J, with 19 bases in between. The germline gives CDR1 SGHVS, CDR2 FQNEAQ. Here the CDR3 reads CASSLEQGTILGQPQHF. CDR3 sequence (DNA): TGTGCCAGCAGCTTAGAGCAGGGCACTATCCTAGGTCAGCCCCAGCATTTT.

This chain joins TRBV7-2 and TRBJ2-5; D possibly corresponds to TRBD2 (6 bases). The CDR3 has 13 amino acids. The germline CDR1 and CDR2 sequences are SGHTA and FQGNSA. V dropped 3 bases and J dropped 3 bases, with 8 bases sitting between them. The CDR3 loop is CASSLEGEETQYF. Written as DNA, the CDR3 is TGTGCCAGCAGCTTGGAGGGTGAAGAGACCCAGTACTTC.

This CDR3 is CASSLLGQGLPPGMFYEQYF. The CDR3 nucleotides are TGCGCCAGCAGCCTATTAGGACAGGGACTACCCCCCGGTATGTTCTACGAGCAGTACTTC. The rearrangement joins TRBV5-1 to TRBJ2-7, with D maybe TRBD1 (8 bases). Trimming stripped 4 bases from V and 3 bases from J, with 32 bases between. CDR1 SGHRS and CDR2 YFSETQ come from the germline V gene. The CDR3 has 20 amino acids.

The V call is TRBV19, the J call TRBJ2-5; 8 bases match TRBD2. V shed 6 bases and J 5 bases; nucleotides not matched to a gene: 11. Germline V gene data show CDR1 as LNHDA and CDR2 as SQIVND (reference sequence). The CDR3 extends over 15 amino acids. CDR3 nucleotides: TGTGCCAGTAGAGCTAGCGGGCCGGGCCGGGAGACCCAGTACTTC. This encodes CASRASGPGRETQYF.

In this sample, this clone turned up once. The chain couples TRBV7-9 to TRBJ2-7; no definite D call. Germline V gene lookup returns CDR1 SEHNR and CDR2 FQNEAQ (reference sequence). The V and J ends lost 5 bases and 4 bases respectively, with 12 bases between them. This CDR3 region has 13 residues. In nucleotides, the CDR3 is TGTGCCAGCAGCCTTGAGGCTGATTACGAGCAGTACTTC. It translates to CASSLEADYEQYF.

The V gene is TRBV23-1, the J gene TRBJ2-7; possible D gene TRBD1, 5 bases. TRBV23-1 qualifies as an ORF whose function is uncertain. This CDR3 is 18 amino acids long. V lost 4 bases to trimming and J lost 3 bases, with 25 bases between them. The DNA for the CDR3 is TGCGCCAGCAGTCCCAGGGAAGGGGAATCCCCACACCTCTACGAGCAGTACTTC. The encoded protein is CASSPREGESPHLYEQYF.

The chain uses TRBV29-1 and TRBJ1-2; 7 positions match TRBD1. The junction had 11 bases not matched to a gene; V was cut back by 6 bases and J by 4 bases. CDR3 length: 14 amino acids. Germline V gives CDR1 SQVTM, CDR2 ANQGSEA. CDR3 region: CSVPRHDRAYGYTF. The CDR3 region has the DNA TGCAGCGTCCCCCGGCATGACAGGGCCTATGGCTACACCTTC.